The TCR beta chain described here comes from a study of blood T cell repertoires in COVID-19. The germline V gene has CDR1 MDHEN and CDR2 SYDVKM. The V segment lost 6 bases and the J segment 5 bases; nucleotides outside the gene matches: 8. The CDR3 has 15 residues. Sequencing was performed with immunoSEQ multiplex PCR; in TCRdb, only in-frame clones are kept and a portion is missing. This table has over 200,000 clones, 80% to 90% appearing once. The rearrangement joins TRBV28 to TRBJ2-5; 11 positions agree with TRBD1. The TCR was taken from a woman between 45 and 60 years old in a cohort exposed to, infected with or recovered from COVID-19 (not recorded which). The sequenced sample consisted of PBMCs or T cells enriched from blood (not recorded which). The CDR3 loop reads CASSLLGQGVETQYF. The CDR3 bases are TGTGCCAGCAGCCTCCTGGGACAGGGGGTCGAGACCCAGTACTTC.